The 15 T cell receptor beta chains in this list originate from one sample, sequenced in a study of T cell repertoires in cytomegalovirus infection. Their antigens are not known. MiXCR, run by TCRdb on the reads, gives a single entry per CDR3 protein. Of 250,000 to 400,000 distinct CDR3 sequences listed, 20% to 25% are singletons. Specimen: cultured PBMCs, collected from culture after CMV antigen stimulation. The receptors originated from a human donor in good health (CMV status not recorded). Some clones in this sample may be carry-over from other donors' samples.

The rearrangement links TRBV27 to TRBJ1-5; possibly TRBD1 for D (6 bases). Germline lookup yields CDR1 MNHEY and CDR2 SMNVEV (reference sequence). V was cut by 8 bases and J by 7 bases, with 15 bases left in between. This CDR3 contains 13 residues. This chain's CDR3 is CASGTRGGQPQHF. For the CDR3, the DNA is TGTGCCAGCGGTACCAGGGGAGGGCAGCCCCAGCATTTT.

In regard to this clonotype: A read error may explain this, as a much larger clone is one base away. The chain employs TRBV7-2 and TRBJ1-1; 7 bases agree with TRBD1. This CDR3 spans 13 amino acids. The germline V gene encodes CDR1 SGHTA and CDR2 FQGNSA. The CDR3 loop reads CACSLLGTAEAFF. The DNA for the CDR3 is TGTGCCTGCAGCTTACTTGGGACAGCTGAAGCTTTCTTT.

In this sample, this clonotype turned up a few times. V gene TRBV28 combines with J gene TRBJ2-1, with a possible D match to TRBD2 (6 bases). From germline, CDR1 is MDHEN and CDR2 SYDVKM. The length of the CDR3 is 14 residues. Trimming took 8 bases from V and 10 from J, leaving 21 bases between them. CDR3 amino acids: CASAGWAGRDEQFF. CDR3 nucleotide sequence: TGTGCCAGCGCTGGCTGGGCAGGGCGGGACGAGCAGTTCTTC.

J is TRBJ1-2 and V is TRBV5-6, with 7 nucleotides matching TRBD1. This CDR3 is 16 amino acids long. CDR1 SGHDT and CDR2 YYEEEE come from the germline V gene. The V and J ends lost 4 bases and 6 bases, in that order; junction bases with no gene match: 15. CDR3 residues: CASSPKLGAGGDGYTF. Written as DNA, the CDR3 is TGTGCCAGCAGCCCGAAACTTGGGGCAGGGGGTGATGGCTACACCTTC.

The rearrangement uses TRBV7-2 and TRBJ2-1; 7 bases line up with TRBD2. This CDR3 contains 15 residues. With V trimmed by 1 base and J by 7 bases, 7 bases remained unmatched. The V gene's germline CDR1 is SGHTA and CDR2 FQGNSA. CDR3 nucleotides: TGTGCCAGCAGCTTAGTACAAGCGGGAAAGAATGAGCAGTTCTTC. Its translation is CASSLVQAGKNEQFF. Based on the CDR3 plus reference TRBV7-2 and TRBJ2-1, the full variable domain is GAGVSQSPSNKVTEKGKDVELRCDPISGHTALYWYRQSLGQGLEFLIYFQGNSAPDKSGLPSDRFSAERTGGSVSTLTIQRTQQEDSAVYLCASSLVQAGKNEQFFGPGTRLTVL.

This clonotype was counted many times. The chain joins TRBV11-2 to TRBJ2-7, with 8 bases identical to TRBD2. Germline V gives CDR1 SGHAT, CDR2 FQNNGV. The CDR3 length is 12 residues. J lost 4 bases, V lost 5 bases, and 1 base had no gene match. The CDR3 spells CASSRGGYEQYV. The DNA for the CDR3 is TGTGCCAGCAGCCGGGGGGGATACGAGCAGTACGTC.

The chain couples TRBV20-1 to TRBJ2-1, with TRBD2 identical over 11 bases. The CDR3 has 14 residues. The J segment lost 4 bases and the V segment lost 6 bases, leaving 5 bases of the junction unmatched. Germline assignment: CDR1 DFQATT and CDR2 SNEGSKA (reference sequence). The CDR3 is CSAPGLAAYNEQFF. The CDR3 region has the DNA TGCAGTGCCCCGGGACTAGCGGCATACAATGAGCAGTTCTTC.

The CDR3 spells CASSFSRTGNTEAFF. The CDR3 bases are TGTGCCAGCAGTTTCTCCCGGACTGGGAACACTGAAGCTTTCTTT. The V call is TRBV6-2 or TRBV6-3, the J call TRBJ1-1; D gene unclear. There are 15 residues in the CDR3. CDR1 is MNHEY and CDR2 is SVGEGT in the germline V gene. The V and J ends lost 4 bases and 1 base respectively, with 13 bases between them.

This clonotype was observed a handful of times. The rearrangement joins TRBV6-2 or TRBV6-3 to TRBJ2-1, with a tentative D call TRBD1 (6 bases). V was clipped by 8 bases and J by 5 bases, with 19 bases between them. Germline loops: CDR1 MNHEY, CDR2 SVGEGT. This CDR3 spans 15 amino acids. CDR3 residues: CASPPNRDVHNEQFF. Written as DNA, the CDR3 is TGTGCCAGCCCACCTAACAGGGACGTTCACAATGAGCAGTTCTTC.

The table lists this clonotype with a few counts. This sequence joins TRBV7-2 and TRBJ1-5; D is perhaps TRBD1 (6 bases). The CDR3 consists of 16 residues. Germline V gene sequence: CDR1 SGHTA, CDR2 FQGNSA. Trimming removed 6 bases at V and 0 bases at J, with 15 bases between. The CDR3 reads CASSILGGYSNQPQHF. In DNA, the CDR3 is TGTGCCAGCAGTATACTAGGGGGGTATAGCAATCAGCCCCAGCATTTT.

The gene calls are TRBV6-1 and TRBJ2-1, with 10 bases fitting TRBD1. CDR3 size: 14 residues. Per germline, CDR1 MNHNS and CDR2 SASEGT. The V gene end was trimmed by 7 bases and the J gene end by 5 bases; junction bases not matched to a gene: 5. The CDR3: CASIDRGLNNEQFF. The CDR3 DNA reads TGTGCCAGCATCGACAGGGGGCTGAACAATGAGCAGTTCTTC.

The chain is built from TRBV12-5 and TRBJ1-1; D gene uncertain. There are 12 residues in the CDR3. Trimming removed 5 bases at V and 4 bases at J, with 8 bases between. Germline V gene lookup returns CDR1 LGHNT and CDR2 FRNRAP. The CDR3 region is CASGDDGTEAFF. The CDR3 nucleotides are TGTGCTAGTGGTGACGATGGCACTGAAGCTTTCTTT.

This clonotype was observed a handful of times. The chain combines TRBV28 with TRBJ1-1; tentatively, D is TRBD1 (6 bases). Between the trimmed V and J ends, which lost 2 bases and 7 bases, there was a span of 20 bases. CDR1 MDHEN and CDR2 SYDVKM come from the germline V gene. The CDR3 runs 16 residues. The CDR3 sequence: CASSLSPGAGNLEAFF. The DNA of the CDR3 is TGTGCCAGCAGTTTAAGCCCAGGGGCAGGGAACCTTGAAGCTTTCTTT. The variable domain in full, completed from reference TRBV28 and TRBJ1-1, reads DVKVTQSSRYLVKRTGEKVFLECVQDMDHENMFWYRQDPGLGLRLIYFSYDVKMKEKGDIPEGYSVSREKKERFSLILESASTNQTSMYLCASSLSPGAGNLEAFFGQGTRLTVV.

The chain links TRBV10-2 to TRBJ2-3; 14 nucleotides agree with TRBD2. V was clipped by 2 bases and J by 1 base; unmatched bases: 8. Germline values: CDR1 WSHSY, CDR2 SAAADI. The CDR3 spans 19 residues. The DNA for the CDR3 is TGCGCCAGCAGTGAGCCGGGACTAGCGGGAGATCGGGGCACAGATACGCAGTATTTT. It codes for CASSEPGLAGDRGTDTQYF.

This clonotype was recorded many times. The chain links TRBV7-2 to TRBJ1-1; D may be TRBD1 (6 bases). This CDR3 contains 14 residues. V lost 5 bases, J lost 3 bases, and 13 bases lay in between. Germline lookup yields CDR1 SGHTA and CDR2 FQGNSA. CDR3 sequence (DNA): TGTGCCAGCAGCCCGGGGGGCCGATACACTGAAGCTTTCTTT. Its protein product is CASSPGGRYTEAFF.